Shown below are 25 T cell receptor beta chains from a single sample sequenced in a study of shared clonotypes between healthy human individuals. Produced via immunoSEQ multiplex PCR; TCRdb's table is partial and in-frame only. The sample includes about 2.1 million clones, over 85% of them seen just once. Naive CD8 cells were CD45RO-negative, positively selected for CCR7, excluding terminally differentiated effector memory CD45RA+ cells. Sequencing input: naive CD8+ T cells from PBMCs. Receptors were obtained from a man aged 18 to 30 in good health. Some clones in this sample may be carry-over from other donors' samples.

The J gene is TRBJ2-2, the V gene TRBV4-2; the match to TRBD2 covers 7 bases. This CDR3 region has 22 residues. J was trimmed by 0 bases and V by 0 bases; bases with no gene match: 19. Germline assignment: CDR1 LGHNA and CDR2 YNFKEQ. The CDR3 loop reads CASSQDKYEGTISGTNTGELFF. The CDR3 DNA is TGTGCCAGCAGCCAAGATAAGTATGAGGGGACCATAAGCGGGACGAACACCGGGGAGCTGTTTTTT.

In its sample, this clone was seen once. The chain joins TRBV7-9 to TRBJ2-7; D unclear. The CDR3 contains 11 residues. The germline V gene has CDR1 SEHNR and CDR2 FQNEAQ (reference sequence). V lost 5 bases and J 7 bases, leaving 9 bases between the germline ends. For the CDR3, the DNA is TGTGCCAGCAGCGCCTCGTGGGAGCAGTACTTC. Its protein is CASSASWEQYF.

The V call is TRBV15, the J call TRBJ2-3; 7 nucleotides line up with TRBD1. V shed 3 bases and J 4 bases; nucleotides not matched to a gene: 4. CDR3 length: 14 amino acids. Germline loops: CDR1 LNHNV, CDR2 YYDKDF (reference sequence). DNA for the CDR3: TGTGCCACCAGCAGGGGCACAGGGGCAGATACGCAGTATTTT. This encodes CATSRGTGADTQYF.

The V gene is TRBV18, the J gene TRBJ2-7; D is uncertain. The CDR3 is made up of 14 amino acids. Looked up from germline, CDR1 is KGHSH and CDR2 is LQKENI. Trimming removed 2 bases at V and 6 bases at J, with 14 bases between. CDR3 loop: CASSPTDPNPEQYF. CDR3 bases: TGTGCCAGCTCACCAACTGACCCCAACCCCGAGCAGTACTTC.

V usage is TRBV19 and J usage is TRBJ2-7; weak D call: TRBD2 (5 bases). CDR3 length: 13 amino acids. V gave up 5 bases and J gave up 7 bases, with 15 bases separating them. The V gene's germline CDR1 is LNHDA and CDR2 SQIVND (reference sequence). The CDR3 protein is CASSFGPGTEQYF. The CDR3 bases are TGTGCCAGTAGTTTCGGGCCGGGAACTGAGCAGTACTTC. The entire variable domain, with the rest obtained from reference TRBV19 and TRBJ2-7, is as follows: DGGITQSPKYLFRKEGQNVTLSCEQNLNHDAMYWYRQDPGQGLRLIYYSQIVNDFQKGDIAEGYSVSREKKESFPLTVTSAQKNPTAFYLCASSFGPGTEQYFGPGTRLTVT.

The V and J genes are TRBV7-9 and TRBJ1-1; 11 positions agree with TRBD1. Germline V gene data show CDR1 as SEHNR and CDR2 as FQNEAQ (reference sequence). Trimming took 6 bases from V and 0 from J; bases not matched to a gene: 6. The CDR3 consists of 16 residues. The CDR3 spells CASRWPGQGVNTEAFF. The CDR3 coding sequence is TGTGCCAGCAGATGGCCGGGACAGGGGGTGAACACTGAAGCTTTCTTT.

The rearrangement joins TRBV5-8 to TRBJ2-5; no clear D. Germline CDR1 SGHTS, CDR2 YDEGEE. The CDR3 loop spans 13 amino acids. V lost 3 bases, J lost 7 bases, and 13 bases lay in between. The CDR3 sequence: CASSSGAKGTQYF. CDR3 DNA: TGTGCCAGCAGCTCCGGAGCAAAGGGGACCCAGTACTTC. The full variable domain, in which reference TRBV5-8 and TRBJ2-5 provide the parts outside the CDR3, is EAGVTQSPTHLIKTRGQQATLRCSPISGHTSVYWYQQALGLGLQFLLWYDEGEERNRGNFPPRFSGRQFPNYSSELNVNALELEDSALYLCASSSGAKGTQYFGPGTRLLVL.

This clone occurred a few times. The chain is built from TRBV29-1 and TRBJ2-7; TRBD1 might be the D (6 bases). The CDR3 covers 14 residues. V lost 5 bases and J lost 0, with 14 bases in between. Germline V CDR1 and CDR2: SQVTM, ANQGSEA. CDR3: CSVLQGRDSYEQYF. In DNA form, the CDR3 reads TGCAGCGTTTTACAGGGTAGGGACTCCTACGAGCAGTACTTC.

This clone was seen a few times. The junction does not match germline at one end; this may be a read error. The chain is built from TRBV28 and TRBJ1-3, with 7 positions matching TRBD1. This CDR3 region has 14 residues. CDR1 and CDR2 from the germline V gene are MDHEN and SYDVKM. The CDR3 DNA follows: TGTGCCAGCAGTAAAAAGGGGGCTGGGAACACCATATATTTT. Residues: CASSKKGAGNTIYF.

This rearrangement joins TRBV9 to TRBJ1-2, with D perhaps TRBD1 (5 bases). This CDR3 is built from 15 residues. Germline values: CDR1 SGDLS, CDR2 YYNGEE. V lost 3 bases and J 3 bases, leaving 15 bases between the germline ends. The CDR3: CASSGGVDEHYGYTF. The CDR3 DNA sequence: TGTGCCAGCAGCGGAGGGGTGGATGAGCACTATGGCTACACCTTC.

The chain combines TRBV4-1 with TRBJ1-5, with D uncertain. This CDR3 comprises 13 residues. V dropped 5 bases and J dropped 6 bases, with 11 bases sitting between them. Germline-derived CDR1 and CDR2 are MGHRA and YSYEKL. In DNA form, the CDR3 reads TGCGCCAGCAGCGGACGGGGAGGTCAGCCCCAGCATTTT. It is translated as CASSGRGGQPQHF.

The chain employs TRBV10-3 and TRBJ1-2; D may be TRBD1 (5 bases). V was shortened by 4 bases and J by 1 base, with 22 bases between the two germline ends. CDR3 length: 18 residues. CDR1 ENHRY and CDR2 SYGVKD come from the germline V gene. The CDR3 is CAISVGGTVSELNYGYTF. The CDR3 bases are TGTGCCATCAGTGTAGGTGGGACCGTGAGCGAGCTTAACTATGGCTACACCTTC.

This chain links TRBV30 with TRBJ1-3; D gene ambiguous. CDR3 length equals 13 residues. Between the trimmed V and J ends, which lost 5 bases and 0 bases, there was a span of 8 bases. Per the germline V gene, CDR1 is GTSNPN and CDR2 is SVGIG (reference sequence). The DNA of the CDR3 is TGTGCCTGGCTAAGGTTCTCTGGAAACACCATATATTTT. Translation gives CAWLRFSGNTIYF.

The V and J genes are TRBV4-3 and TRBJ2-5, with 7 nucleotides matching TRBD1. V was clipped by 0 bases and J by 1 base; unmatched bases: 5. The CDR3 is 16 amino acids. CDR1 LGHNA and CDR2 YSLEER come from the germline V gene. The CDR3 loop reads CASSQEEGATQETQYF. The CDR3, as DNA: TGCGCCAGCAGCCAAGAAGAGGGGGCTACCCAAGAGACCCAGTACTTC.

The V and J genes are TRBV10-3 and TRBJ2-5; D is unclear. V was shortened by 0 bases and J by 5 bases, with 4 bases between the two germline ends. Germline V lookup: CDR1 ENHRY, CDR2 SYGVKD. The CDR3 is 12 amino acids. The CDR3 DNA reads TGTGCCATCAGTGAGTCGTGGGAGACCCAGTACTTC. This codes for CAISESWETQYF.

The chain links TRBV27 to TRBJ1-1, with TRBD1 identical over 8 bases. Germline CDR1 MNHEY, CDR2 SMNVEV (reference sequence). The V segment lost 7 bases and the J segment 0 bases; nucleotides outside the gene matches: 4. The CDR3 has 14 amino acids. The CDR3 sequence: CASTTGALNTEAFF. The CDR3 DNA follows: TGTGCCAGCACGACAGGGGCGCTGAACACTGAAGCTTTCTTT.

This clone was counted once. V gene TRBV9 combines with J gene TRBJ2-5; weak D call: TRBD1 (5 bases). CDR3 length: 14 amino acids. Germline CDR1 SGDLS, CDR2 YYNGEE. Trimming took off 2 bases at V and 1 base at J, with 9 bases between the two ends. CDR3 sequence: CASSVWGSQETQYF. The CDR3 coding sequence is TGTGCCAGCAGCGTTTGGGGCAGCCAAGAGACCCAGTACTTC.

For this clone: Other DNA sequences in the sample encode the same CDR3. CDR3 residues: CASSLRQSNQPQHF. The CDR3 DNA reads TGTGCCAGCAGTTTAAGACAGAGCAATCAGCCCCAGCATTTT. The rearrangement links TRBV28 to TRBJ1-5; a weak D match, TRBD1 (5 bases). V lost 2 bases, J lost 1 base, and 6 bases lay in between. The CDR3 contains 14 residues. The germline V gene has CDR1 MDHEN and CDR2 SYDVKM. Full variable domain (remainder filled in from reference TRBV28 and TRBJ1-5): DVKVTQSSRYLVKRTGEKVFLECVQDMDHENMFWYRQDPGLGLRLIYFSYDVKMKEKGDIPEGYSVSREKKERFSLILESASTNQTSMYLCASSLRQSNQPQHFGDGTRLSIL.

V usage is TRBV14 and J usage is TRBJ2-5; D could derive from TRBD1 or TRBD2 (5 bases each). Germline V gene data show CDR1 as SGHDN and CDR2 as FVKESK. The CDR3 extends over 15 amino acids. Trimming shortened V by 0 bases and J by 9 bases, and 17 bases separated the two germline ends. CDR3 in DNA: TGTGCCAGCAGCCAAGATCGGGCTCCTGTGGGGGCCCAGTACTTC. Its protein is CASSQDRAPVGAQYF.

CDR3 amino acids: CASSRLAGTYNEQFF. The CDR3 nucleotides are TGTGCCAGCAGCCGTCTAGCGGGGACCTACAATGAGCAGTTCTTC. The chain couples TRBV7-9 to TRBJ2-1, with 9 bases that match TRBD2. CDR1 is SEHNR, CDR2 FQNEAQ, per germline (reference sequence). CDR3 length: 15 amino acids. V lost 5 bases to trimming and J lost 2 bases; unmatched junction nucleotides: 4.

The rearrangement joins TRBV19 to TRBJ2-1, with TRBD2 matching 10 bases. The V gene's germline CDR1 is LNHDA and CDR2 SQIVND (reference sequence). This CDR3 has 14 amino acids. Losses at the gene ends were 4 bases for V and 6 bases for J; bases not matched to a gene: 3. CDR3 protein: CASSTLAGFNEQFF. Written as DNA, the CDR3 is TGTGCCAGTAGTACACTAGCGGGATTCAATGAGCAGTTCTTC.

The CDR3 sequence: CSVPGPQPEAFF. The CDR3 nucleotides read TGCAGCGTTCCGGGCCCCCAACCTGAAGCTTTCTTT. The chain recombines TRBV29-1 with TRBJ1-1; D gene uncertain. Trimming left V 5 bases short and J 6 bases short, with 13 bases between. The CDR3 consists of 12 residues. The germline V gene has CDR1 SQVTM and CDR2 ANQGSEA. Variable domain in full (rest from reference TRBV29-1 and TRBJ1-1): SAVISQKPSRDICQRGTSLTIQCQVDSQVTMMFWYRQQPGQSLTLIATANQGSEATYESGFVIDKFPISRPNLTFSTLTVSNMSPEDSSIYLCSVPGPQPEAFFGQGTRLTVV.

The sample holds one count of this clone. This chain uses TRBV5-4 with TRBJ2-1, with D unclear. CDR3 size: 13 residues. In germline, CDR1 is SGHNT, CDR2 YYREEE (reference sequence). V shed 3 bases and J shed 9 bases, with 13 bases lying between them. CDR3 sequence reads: CASSWTLGSEQFF. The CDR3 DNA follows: TGTGCCAGCAGCTGGACCTTAGGTTCTGAGCAGTTCTTC.

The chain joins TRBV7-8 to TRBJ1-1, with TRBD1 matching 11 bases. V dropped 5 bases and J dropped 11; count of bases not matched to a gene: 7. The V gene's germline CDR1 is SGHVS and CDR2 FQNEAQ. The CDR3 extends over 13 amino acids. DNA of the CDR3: TGTGCCAGCAGCCTCCGGGACAGGGGGTTCGCTTTCTTT. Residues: CASSLRDRGFAFF.

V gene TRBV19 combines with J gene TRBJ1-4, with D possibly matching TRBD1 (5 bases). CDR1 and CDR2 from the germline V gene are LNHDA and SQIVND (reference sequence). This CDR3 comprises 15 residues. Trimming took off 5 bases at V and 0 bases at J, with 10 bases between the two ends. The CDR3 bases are TGTGCCAGTAGTCCCCTCAGGGCAACTAATGAAAAACTGTTTTTT. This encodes CASSPLRATNEKLFF.